Listed here is a single T cell receptor beta chain. The assay was immunoSEQ multiplex PCR, and TCRdb's table has in-frame clones only and misses some. The sample lists a few hundred thousand clones; around 86% were seen once. The data derive from a study of blood T cell repertoires in COVID-19. At the level of the study: PBMCs, B-cell-depleted T cells, or T cells provided the cDNA or gDNA that made up the material.

Participants were placed into cohorts based on the clinical history they reported. Recovered status applied to Cohort 3 donors who had two consecutive negative PCRs. It also applied to those with clearance or with symptom resolution. The CDR3 length is 14 residues. Looked up from germline, CDR1 is LNHDA and CDR2 is SQIVND (reference sequence). The V gene lost 4 bases and the J gene lost 5 bases, with 12 bases spanning the gap. Sequenced: PBMCs or T cells enriched from blood (not recorded which). The V gene is TRBV19, the J gene TRBJ1-3; D might be TRBD1 (6 bases). The sequence derives from a woman between 45 and 60 years old who had recovered from COVID-19. The CDR3 is CASSTQGLRNTIYF. The CDR3 nucleotides read TGTGCCAGTAGTACCCAGGGGTTGAGAAACACCATATATTTT. Looking up the rest from reference TRBV19 and TRBJ1-3 gives the full variable domain: DGGITQSPKYLFRKEGQNVTLSCEQNLNHDAMYWYRQDPGQGLRLIYYSQIVNDFQKGDIAEGYSVSREKKESFPLTVTSAQKNPTAFYLCASSTQGLRNTIYFGEGSWLTVV.